This T cell receptor (beta chain) was captured in a study of blood T cell repertoires in COVID-19. On the study more broadly: PBMCs, B-cell-depleted T cells, or T cells provided the cDNA or gDNA that made up the material.

Researchers sorted participants into cohorts using their self-reported clinical history. CDR3 length: 13 amino acids. Trimming shortened V by 4 bases and J by 6 bases, and 9 bases separated the two germline ends. The germline gives CDR1 KGHDR, CDR2 SFDVKD. Sequencing was performed with immunoSEQ multiplex PCR; in TCRdb, only in-frame clones are kept and a portion is missing. Among approximately 490,000 clones listed, 75% to 90% were seen once. This clone has just a few counts. The chain recombines TRBV24-1 with TRBJ2-1; no definite D call. Sequencing was performed on PBMCs or T cells enriched from blood (not recorded which). This sequence was found in a woman in her sixties or seventies who had recovered from COVID-19. The CDR3 is CATSDRPGNEQFF. Written as DNA, the CDR3 is TGTGCCACCAGTGACCGGCCGGGCAATGAGCAGTTCTTC.